The present entry profiles one T cell receptor beta chain with its context. The source of the sample is a study of blood T cells in healthy people across ages. Through a sample-barcoded 5' primer and a J-beta primer mix, a second PCR was run for about 6 to 11 cycles. Unique molecular identifiers of 12 random nucleotides labeled each cDNA. Each CDR3 protein is one row after TCRdb ran MiXCR on the 5' RACE reads. The data contain some 1.4 million distinct CDR3 sequences, around 42% of them singletons. This clonotype was obtained from a woman in her late teens or twenties in good health. Sequencing was performed on blood.

The CDR3 spells CAVGTEAFF. CDR3 DNA: TGTGCCGTGGGCACTGAAGCTTTCTTT. This chain links TRBV6-6 with TRBJ1-1; D gene unclear. Germline CDR1 reads MNHNY; CDR2 reads SVGAGI (reference sequence). Trimming removed 11 bases at V and 4 bases at J, with 5 bases between. There are 9 residues in the CDR3.